This is a list of T cell receptor beta chains from one sample in a study of T cell responses to AZD1222 COVID-19 vaccine. TCRdb's table, derived via immunoSEQ multiplex PCR, lists solely in-frame clones and lacks some. The table lists 150,000 to 180,000 clones, roughly nine tenths of them singletons. Sample: peripheral blood, taken on day 0 of AZD1222 vaccination. The receptors shown here come from an adult in good health. Both conserved end residues are part of each CDR3. A D gene is named only where the DNA matches it firmly. The size of a clone is reported for some rows only, either as once, few or many, or as a class for expanded clones.

>TRBV10-3|-|-|TRBJ2-5
CATRRGTGEETQYF
TGTGCCACCAGACGCGGGACGGGGGAAGAGACCCAGTACTTC
>TRBV2|-|-|TRBJ2-7
CASTIVSEQYF
TGTGCCAGCACTATCGTTTCAGAGCAGTACTTC
>TRBV19|-|-|TRBJ1-1
CASRMVQGTEAFF
TGTGCCAGTAGAATGGTGCAGGGCACTGAAGCTTTCTTT
>TRBV7-8|-|TRBD2|TRBJ2-1
CASSLRTSETMGNEQFF
TGTGCCAGCAGCCTAAGGACTAGCGAGACAATGGGCAATGAGCAGTTCTTC
>TRBV6-6|-|TRBD1|TRBJ1-1
CASSPWTGNVVNTEAFF
TGTGCCAGCAGTCCTTGGACAGGGAACGTAGTGAACACTGAAGCTTTCTTT
>TRBV19|-|-|TRBJ1-1
CASNWGVGNTEAFF
TGTGCCAGTAACTGGGGGGTGGGGAACACTGAAGCTTTCTTT
>TRBV7-8|-|TRBD1|TRBJ2-7
CASSHRDRPYEQYF
TGTGCCAGCAGCCATCGGGACAGACCCTACGAGCAGTACTTC
>TRBV27|few|-|TRBJ2-2
CASSFGIGTGELFF
TGTGCCAGCAGTTTCGGGATAGGCACCGGGGAGCTGTTTTTT
>TRBV11-2|-|TRBD1|TRBJ1-5
CASSSTGWNQPQHF
TGTGCCAGCAGCTCGACAGGGTGGAATCAGCCCCAGCATTTT
>TRBV5-5|-|-|TRBJ1-1
CASSADRSTEAFF
TGTGCCAGCAGCGCCGACAGGAGCACTGAAGCTTTCTTT
>TRBV7-3|-|-|TRBJ1-1
CASSSGTERGAFF
TGTGCCAGCAGCTCCGGGACTGAAAGAGGAGCTTTCTTT
>TRBV6-1|once|-|TRBJ1-2
CASSEGGGYYGYTF
TGTGCCAGCAGTGAAGGCGGGGGATACTATGGCTACACCTTC
>TRBV27|-|TRBD1|TRBJ1-6
CASSRILGTDNSPLHF
TGTGCCAGCAGTCGAATCCTCGGGACAGATAATTCACCCCTCCACTTT
>TRBV27|-|TRBD1|TRBJ2-3
CASSSIGTGFTDTQYF
TGTGCCAGCAGTTCGATAGGGACAGGGTTTACAGATACGCAGTATTTT
>TRBV9|-|-|TRBJ1-1
CASSVVGGLNTEAFF
TGTGCCAGCAGCGTAGTAGGAGGGCTCAACACTGAAGCTTTCTTT
>TRBV2|-|-|TRBJ1-1
CASSEQGPSPEAFF
TGTGCCAGCAGTGAGCAGGGGCCCAGTCCTGAAGCTTTCTTT
>TRBV4-1|-|-|TRBJ1-4
CASSQPLGANEKLFF
TGCGCCAGCAGCCAACCCTTGGGTGCTAATGAAAAACTGTTTTTT
>TRBV29-1|-|-|TRBJ2-3
CSVLPATDTQYF
TGCAGCGTTTTACCCGCTACAGATACGCAGTATTTT
>TRBV3-1/TRBV3-2|-|-|TRBJ1-2
CASSPSGVGGYTF
TGTGCCAGCAGCCCGAGCGGGGTGGGTGGCTACACCTTC
>TRBV7-3|-|-|TRBJ1-1
CASSSGILGAEAFF
TGTGCCAGCAGCTCCGGGATCCTAGGTGCTGAAGCTTTCTTT
>TRBV11-2|-|TRBD2|TRBJ2-7
CASSPPGLAYEQYF
TGTGCCAGCAGTCCACCGGGACTAGCCTACGAGCAGTACTTC
>TRBV7-3|-|TRBD1|TRBJ2-7
CASSLTPTGATYEQYF
TGTGCCAGCAGCTTAACCCCGACAGGGGCAACCTACGAGCAGTACTTC
>TRBV11-3|-|-|TRBJ2-6
CASSSRVNSGANVLTF
TGTGCCAGCAGTAGTAGGGTTAACTCTGGGGCCAACGTCCTGACTTTC
>TRBV11-2|-|-|TRBJ1-2
CASSLYLTGSTTLLF
TGTGCCAGCAGCTTATATCTGACAGGCTCCACTACCCTTCTCTTC
>TRBV7-2|-|-|TRBJ1-3
CASSLQGSGNTIYF
TGTGCCAGCAGCTTACAGGGCTCTGGAAACACCATATATTTT
>TRBV7-2|-|-|TRBJ1-3
CASSFRDLSGNTIYF
TGTGCCAGCAGCTTCAGGGACCTCTCTGGAAACACCATATATTTT
>TRBV10-3|-|-|TRBJ2-7
CAISEAVEQYF
TGTGCCATCAGTGAAGCGGTCGAGCAGTACTTC